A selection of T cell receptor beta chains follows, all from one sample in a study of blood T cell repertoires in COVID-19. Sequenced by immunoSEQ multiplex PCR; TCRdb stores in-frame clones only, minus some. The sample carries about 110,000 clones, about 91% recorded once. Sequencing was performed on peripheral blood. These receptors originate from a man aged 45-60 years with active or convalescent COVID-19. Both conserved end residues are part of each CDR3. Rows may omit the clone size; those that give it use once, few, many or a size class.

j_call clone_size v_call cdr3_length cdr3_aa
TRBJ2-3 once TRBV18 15 CASSLRQSSTDTQYF
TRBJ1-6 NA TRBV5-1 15 CASSIRQGNNSPLHF
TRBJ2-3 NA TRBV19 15 CASSIGRLGTDTQYF
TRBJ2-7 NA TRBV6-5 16 CASSYWTSGSTYEQYF
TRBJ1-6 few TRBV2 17 CASSEKGDGRYDSPLHF
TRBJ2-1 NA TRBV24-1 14 CATSVAGGPYEQFF
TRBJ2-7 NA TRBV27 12 CASSLTGSEQYF
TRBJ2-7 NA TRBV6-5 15 CASSYGGDRAYEQYF
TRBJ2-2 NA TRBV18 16 CASSPFAGGNTGELFF
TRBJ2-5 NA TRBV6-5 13 CASSYPPGETQYF
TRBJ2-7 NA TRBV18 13 CASSPVQGAEQYF
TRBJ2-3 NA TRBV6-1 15 CASSEWAGDTDTQYF
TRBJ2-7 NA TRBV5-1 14 CASSLFVGDYEQYF
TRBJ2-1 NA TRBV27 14 CASSLLRVYNEQFF
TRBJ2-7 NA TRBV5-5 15 CASSWGGQQSYEQYF
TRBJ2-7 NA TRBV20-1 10 CSAQTVEQYF
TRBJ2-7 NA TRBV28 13 CASGLAGVYEQYF
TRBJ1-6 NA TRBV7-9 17 CASSLGQGASYNSPLHF
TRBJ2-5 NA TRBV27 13 CASSFRQEETQYF
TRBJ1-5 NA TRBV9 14 CASSVAGYGGPQHF
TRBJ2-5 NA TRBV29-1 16 CSVALAGGFIGETQYF
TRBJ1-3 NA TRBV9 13 CASSPDIGNTIYF
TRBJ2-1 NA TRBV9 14 CASSATSGRTEQFF
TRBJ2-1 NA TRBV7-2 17 CASSLARTSGTQGEQFF
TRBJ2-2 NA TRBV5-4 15 CASSFPGQNTGELFF
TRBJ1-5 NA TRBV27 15 CASSFNWDSHQPQHF
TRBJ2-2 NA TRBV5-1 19 CASSLGLAGGPRSTGELFF
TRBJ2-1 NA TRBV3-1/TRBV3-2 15 CASSEQAPRYNEQFF
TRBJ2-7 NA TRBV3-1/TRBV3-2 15 CASSRISGRPAEQYF
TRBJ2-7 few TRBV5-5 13 CASSPLAAYEQYF
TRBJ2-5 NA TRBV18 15 CASSPRSGGSETQYF
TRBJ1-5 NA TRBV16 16 CASSQIGAGANQPQHF
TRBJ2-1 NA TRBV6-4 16 CASSDSAGVGYNEQFF
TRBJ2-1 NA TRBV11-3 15 CASSLGLAANNEQFF
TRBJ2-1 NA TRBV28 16 CASSLEGLAERVEQFF
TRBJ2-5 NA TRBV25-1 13 CASSSQYQETQYF
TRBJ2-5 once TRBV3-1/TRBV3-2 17 CASSLSGLAGGRETQYF
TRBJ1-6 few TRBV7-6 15 CASSLDPGGNSPLHF
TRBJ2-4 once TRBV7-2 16 CASSLQAFLAKNIQYF
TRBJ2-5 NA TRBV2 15 CASSKGQLRQETQYF
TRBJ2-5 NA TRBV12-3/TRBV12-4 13 CASSKTGEEAQYF
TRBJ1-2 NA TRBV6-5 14 CASSYNTVGYGYTF
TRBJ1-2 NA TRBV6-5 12 CASRGDLDGYTF
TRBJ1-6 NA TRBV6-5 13 CASSSGGGSPLHF